Listed below are T cell receptor beta chains from one sample, sequenced in a study of relationships among human T cell subsets. Each CDR3 protein gets one entry after TCRdb re-called the multiplex PCR reads with MiXCR. The top ten clones hold 17% of a sample with 2,800 or so distinct CDR3 sequences, about 80% of them seen once. Material for sequencing was total T cells sorted from blood. The receptors originated from a middle-aged man in good health. CDR3s include the opening cysteine and the closing phenylalanine or tryptophan. The order of the fields is clone size, J gene, D gene, V gene, CDR3 protein, CDR3 DNA. D genes are given only for firm matches. Where a row states a size, it is once, few, many or the class of an expanded clone; other rows omit it.

once,TRBJ2-3,.,TRBV28,CASSFLASLTADTQYF,TGTGCCAGCAGTTTTCTAGCCAGCCTGACCGCCGATACGCAGTATTTT
.,TRBJ2-1,TRBD2,TRBV30,CAWSVKRGWHEQFF,TGTGCCTGGAGTGTAAAGCGGGGCTGGCATGAGCAGTTCTTC
.,TRBJ2-7,TRBD2,TRBV7-9,CASSLATAGTFEQYF,TGTGCCAGCAGCTTAGCCACAGCGGGAACGTTCGAGCAGTACTTC
.,TRBJ1-6,.,TRBV1,CTSSHDPPGGLNSPLHF,TGCACCAGCAGCCACGACCCTCCAGGGGGTTTGAATTCACCCCTCCACTTT
few,TRBJ2-1,TRBD2,TRBV11-1,CASSSGLNYNEQFF,TGTGCCAGCAGCTCGGGACTAAACTACAATGAGCAGTTCTTC
.,TRBJ2-1,.,TRBV6-6,CASSLKREIEQFF,TGTGCCAGCAGTTTGAAAAGGGAGATTGAGCAGTTCTTC
few,TRBJ1-5,.,TRBV28,CASSRLGAVQNQPQHF,TGTGCCAGCAGTCGTCTAGGGGCAGTTCAAAATCAGCCCCAGCATTTT
.,TRBJ1-4,.,TRBV28,CASSLVEKLFF,TGTGCCAGCAGTTTAGTTGAAAAACTGTTTTTT
once,TRBJ1-6,.,TRBV25-1,CASSEYPPSAGALHF,TGTGCCAGCAGTGAATATCCCCCGTCGGCGGGTGCCCTCCACTTT
.,TRBJ2-3,TRBD2,TRBV11-3,CASSFGTNHATDTQYF,TGTGCCAGCAGCTTCGGGACTAACCACGCCACAGATACGCAGTATTTT
once,TRBJ2-3,.,TRBV11-3,CASSPNGVPADTQYF,TGTGCCAGCAGCCCCAACGGGGTCCCCGCGGATACGCAGTATTTT
.,TRBJ1-4,.,TRBV12-3/TRBV12-4,CASSRVQGGGEKLFF,TGTGCCAGCAGTAGAGTACAGGGAGGGGGGGAAAAACTGTTTTTT